The 27 T cell receptor beta chains below come from one sample, sequenced in a study of T-cell reconstitution after alpha-beta-depleted transplantation in children. A TCRbeta library incorporating unique molecular identifiers was prepared. Each CDR3 protein gets one entry after TCRdb re-called the PCR reads with MiXCR. The sample yields roughly 70,000 distinct CDR3 sequences, 4.9% seen once. Sample: PBMCs, mostly from graft donor cells, taken 180 days after TCRalphabeta/CD19-depleted stem cell transplant. The receptors derive from a boy less than two years old who had a stem cell transplant for acute myeloid leukemia, so the T cells may come from the graft donor.

In its sample, this clonotype was seen many times. The chain carries TRBV20-1 and TRBJ1-1, with D unresolved. There are 13 residues in the CDR3. Per germline, CDR1 DFQATT and CDR2 SNEGSKA (reference sequence). As DNA, the CDR3 is TGCAGGACCGGAGTCGGACTCTACACTGAAGCTTTCTTT. Translation: CRTGVGLYTEAFF.

This clonotype came up many times. The chain is built from TRBV4-3 and TRBJ1-5; possibly TRBD1 for D (5 bases). CDR1 LGHNA and CDR2 YSLEER come from the germline V gene. The CDR3 is 16 amino acids. Trimming stripped 4 bases from V and 7 bases from J, with 20 bases between. The CDR3, as DNA: TGCGCCAGCAGCCCCTTCTTGGGGCAGGGCATGCAGCCCCAGCATTTT. Its translation: CASSPFLGQGMQPQHF.

This clonotype was observed many times. V usage is TRBV12-3 or TRBV12-4 and J usage is TRBJ1-1, with D unclear. Trimming stripped 1 base from V and 1 base from J, with 7 bases between. The CDR3 is made up of 14 amino acids. In nucleotides, the CDR3 is TGTGCCAGCAGTTTAGGAGGGTCGAACACTGAAGCTTTCTTT. It encodes CASSLGGSNTEAFF.

This clonotype occurred many times. The chain recombines TRBV11-2 with TRBJ2-6; unclear D gene. The CDR3 extends over 16 amino acids. Trimming took off 4 bases at V and 2 bases at J, with 12 bases between the two ends. Germline V gene sequence: CDR1 SGHAT, CDR2 FQNNGV. CDR3 loop: CASSSLSGPGANVLTF. The CDR3 nucleotides read TGTGCCAGCAGCTCCCTATCTGGGCCTGGGGCCAACGTCCTGACTTTC.

This clonotype was seen repeatedly, ten times or more. The J gene is TRBJ2-1, the V gene TRBV12-3 or TRBV12-4; D is ambiguous. The CDR3 is 16 residues long. Trimming stripped 6 bases from V and 5 bases from J, with 20 bases between. In DNA, the CDR3 is TGTGCCAGCAGGGTGCTCCGTTGGCCCTCGGACAATGAGCAGTTCTTC. Protein sequence: CASRVLRWPSDNEQFF.

This clonotype was picked up many times. V usage is TRBV12-3 or TRBV12-4 and J usage is TRBJ1-3; D is unclear. Deletions cut 5 bases from V and 2 bases from J, with 13 bases between. CDR3 length equals 15 residues. In DNA form, the CDR3 reads TGTGCCAGCAGTCTAAGGTCCGGGACTGGAAACACCATATATTTT. Amino acid sequence: CASSLRSGTGNTIYF.

This clonotype was detected ten times or more. The chain joins TRBV6-1 to TRBJ2-5, with D perhaps TRBD2 (6 bases). Germline CDR1 is MNHNS and CDR2 is SASEGT. Trimming stripped 5 bases from V and 1 base from J, with 20 bases between. This CDR3 has 17 residues. For the CDR3, the DNA is TGTGCCAGCAGTCCTCCCTTCTGGCGGGGACCCCAAGAGACCCAGTACTTC. Translation: CASSPPFWRGPQETQYF.

Ten or more counts support this clonotype. This rearrangement joins TRBV4-3 to TRBJ2-6, with D possibly being TRBD2 (5 bases). V lost 4 bases and J 1 base, leaving 14 bases between the germline ends. Germline V gene data show CDR1 as LGHNA and CDR2 as YSLEER. This CDR3 region has 17 residues. The CDR3 here is CASSPGGGLSGANVLTF. The CDR3 bases are TGCGCCAGCAGCCCCGGAGGCGGGCTTTCTGGGGCCAACGTCCTGACTTTC.

This clonotype was seen many times. This chain links TRBV20-1 with TRBJ1-5; D possibly corresponds to TRBD1 (5 bases). The germline CDR1 and CDR2 sequences are DFQATT and SNEGSKA (reference sequence). The CDR3 spans 12 residues. Trimming removed 7 bases at V and 4 bases at J, with 11 bases between. CDR3 protein: CSGGRENQPQHF. In nucleotides, the CDR3 is TGCAGTGGGGGCAGGGAAAATCAGCCCCAGCATTTT.

This clonotype was seen many times. The chain couples TRBV5-1 to TRBJ2-5; D perhaps matches TRBD1 (5 bases). The CDR3 has 14 residues. CDR1 and CDR2 (germline): SGHRS, YFSETQ. Trimming removed 0 bases from V and 5 bases from J, with 11 bases in between. The chain's CDR3 is CASSLVMKGETQYF. CDR3 bases: TGCGCCAGCAGCTTGGTAATGAAGGGGGAGACCCAGTACTTC.

This clonotype appeared many times. V and J are TRBV28 and TRBJ2-5, with 7 bases matching TRBD1. Germline loops: CDR1 MDHEN, CDR2 SYDVKM. This CDR3 contains 17 residues. V lost 3 bases to trimming and J lost 7 bases; unmatched junction nucleotides: 17. The CDR3 reads CASSFPGTEGTRGTQYF. Written as DNA, the CDR3 is TGTGCCAGCAGTTTCCCCGGGACAGAAGGGACCCGCGGGACCCAGTACTTC.

Ten or more counts support this clonotype. The chain recombines TRBV20-1 with TRBJ2-5, with TRBD1 as a possible D gene (5 bases). The CDR3 loop spans 14 amino acids. CDR1 is DFQATT, CDR2 SNEGSKA, per germline (reference sequence). Trimming took 3 bases from V and 0 from J, leaving 11 bases between them. CDR3 DNA: TGCAGTGCTAGCCGACAGTCGTACCAAGAGACCCAGTACTTC. Encoded protein: CSASRQSYQETQYF.

In this sample, this clonotype turned up many times. The chain combines TRBV5-1 with TRBJ2-1; TRBD2 matches 7 bases. V gave up 1 base and J gave up 3 bases; unmatched junction bases: 1. This CDR3 has 14 amino acids. Looked up from germline, CDR1 is SGHRS and CDR2 is YFSETQ. DNA for the CDR3: TGCGCCAGCAGCTTGAGCGGGGTCTACAATGAGCAGTTCTTC. Residues: CASSLSGVYNEQFF.

In this sample, this clonotype turned up many times. The chain employs TRBV6-4 and TRBJ1-2; maybe TRBD1 (5 bases). The CDR3 loop spans 17 amino acids. Germline values: CDR1 MRHNA, CDR2 SNTAGT. The V end was cut by 0 bases, the J end by 4 bases, with 18 bases between. Here the CDR3 DNA reads TGTGCCAGCAGTGACTCGGGGACGAACTCTGGCGTCTATGGCTACACCTTC. It encodes CASSDSGTNSGVYGYTF.

This clonotype came up many times. CDR3 DNA: TGTGCCAGCAGTACTAAAGAGCCGGGGACTAGCGGGGTCTACGAGCAGTACTTC. Translation: CASSTKEPGTSGVYEQYF. The rearrangement links TRBV13 to TRBJ2-7; TRBD2 matches at 13 bases. Trimming took 6 bases from V and 3 from J; bases not matched to a gene: 14. The CDR3 spans 18 residues. Germline CDR1 reads PRHDT; CDR2 reads FYEKMQ (reference sequence).

In DNA, the CDR3 is TGTGCCAGCCGCCGGACGTCGGGCACCGGGGAGCTGTTTTTT. Amino acid sequence: CASRRTSGTGELFF. The chain links TRBV11-3 to TRBJ2-2, with D uncertain. Germline V gives CDR1 SGHNT, CDR2 YENEEA. The CDR3 is made up of 14 amino acids. Trimming took off 8 bases at V and 4 bases at J, with 14 bases between the two ends.

In its sample, this clonotype was seen many times. V is TRBV29-1 and J is TRBJ1-2; weak D call: TRBD1 (6 bases). Trimming took off 7 bases at V and 8 bases at J, with 14 bases between the two ends. The V gene's germline CDR1 is SQVTM and CDR2 ANQGSEA. There are 11 residues in the CDR3. The DNA for the CDR3 is TGCAGCGCGGCAGGGGACGCGGGCTACACCTTC. It codes for CSAAGDAGYTF.

The table lists this clonotype with many counts. The chain joins TRBV28 to TRBJ2-7; TRBD2 agrees at 10 bases. The V and J ends lost 3 bases and 6 bases, in that order; junction bases with no gene match: 5. This CDR3 spans 14 amino acids. Germline CDR1 and CDR2: MDHEN and SYDVKM. The CDR3 region is CASSLSGGACEQYV. The CDR3 region has the DNA TGTGCCAGCAGTTTGAGCGGGGGGGCCTGCGAGCAGTACGTC.

The sample holds many counts of this clonotype. The chain joins TRBV7-7 to TRBJ2-7, with 8 bases that match TRBD1. Germline CDR1 and CDR2: SSHAT and FNYEAQ (reference sequence). Trimming at V came to 5 bases and at J to 3 bases, leaving 9 bases not matched to a gene. The CDR3 is 15 amino acids. The chain's CDR3 is CASSAGTGKRYEQYF. The CDR3 nucleotides are TGTGCCAGCAGCGCCGGGACAGGAAAGCGCTACGAGCAGTACTTC.

This clonotype was seen many times. The chain joins TRBV20-1 to TRBJ1-1; D call uncertain. The CDR3 sequence is 14 residues long. CDR1 is DFQATT and CDR2 is SNEGSKA in the germline V gene (reference sequence). Trimming took 2 bases from V and 1 from J, leaving 11 bases between them. The CDR3 spells CSARRGGRNTEAFF. In DNA form, the CDR3 reads TGCAGTGCTAGACGGGGAGGAAGGAACACTGAAGCTTTCTTT.

This clonotype occurred many times. The chain has TRBV11-2 and TRBJ1-2; 7 bases are a match to TRBD1. This CDR3 region has 14 residues. V trimming: 4 bases; J trimming: 2 bases; junction bases outside the gene matches: 4. CDR1 and CDR2 (germline): SGHAT, FQNNGV. The CDR3: CASSWTGVNYGYTF. The CDR3 DNA sequence: TGTGCCAGCAGCTGGACAGGAGTCAACTATGGCTACACCTTC.

This clonotype came up many times. The chain uses TRBV12-3 or TRBV12-4 and TRBJ1-6; no clear D gene. Trimming pared 4 bases from V and 11 bases from J, leaving 12 bases between. CDR3 length: 13 amino acids. CDR3 bases: TGTGCCAGCAGTTCGACGTACGGGCCACCCCTCCACTTT. The encoded protein is CASSSTYGPPLHF.

This clonotype appeared many times. V usage is TRBV7-2 and J usage is TRBJ2-1; D not resolved. CDR3 length: 15 amino acids. Germline CDR1 reads SGHTA; CDR2 reads FQGNSA. Trimming stripped 1 base from V and 1 base from J, with 8 bases between. This CDR3 is CASSLGGKSYNEQFF. In nucleotides, the CDR3 is TGTGCCAGCAGCTTAGGTGGCAAGTCCTACAATGAGCAGTTCTTC.

This clonotype was counted at least ten times. V and J are TRBV12-3 or TRBV12-4 and TRBJ2-7, with 8 bases that match TRBD1. There are 12 residues in the CDR3. Unmatched junction bases numbered 2, after V lost 7 bases and J lost 3 bases. For the CDR3, the DNA is TGTGCCAGCAATACAGGGGGCTACGAGCAGTACTTC. This translates into CASNTGGYEQYF.

The table lists this clonotype with many counts. V is TRBV29-1 and J is TRBJ2-7; D may match TRBD1 or TRBD2 (5 bases each). Germline lookup yields CDR1 SQVTM and CDR2 ANQGSEA. Trimming took off 6 bases at V and 1 base at J, with 16 bases between the two ends. The CDR3 sequence is 14 residues long. CDR3 in amino acids: CSVPGTLGSYEQYF. The CDR3 DNA is TGCAGCGTCCCCGGGACCTTAGGGTCCTACGAGCAGTACTTC.

This clonotype was found many times. This sequence joins TRBV20-1 and TRBJ2-2, with D uncertain. Per the germline V gene, CDR1 is DFQATT and CDR2 is SNEGSKA (reference sequence). V was trimmed by 2 bases and J by 7 bases, leaving 8 bases between them. The CDR3 covers 12 residues. The CDR3 here is CSARRPGGELFF. In DNA form, the CDR3 reads TGCAGTGCTAGACGGCCCGGCGGGGAGCTGTTTTTT.

This clonotype was recorded only once. This may be a read error, as it is one base from a much larger clone. This rearrangement joins TRBV4-2 to TRBJ2-3, with TRBD1 matching 8 bases. CDR1 and CDR2 from the germline V gene are LGHNA and YNFKEQ. This CDR3 spans 16 amino acids. For the CDR3, the DNA is TGTGCCATCAGCCCCAGGGGGCGGAGTAGAACAGATACGCAGTATTTT. Translating gives CAISPRGRSRTDTQYF.